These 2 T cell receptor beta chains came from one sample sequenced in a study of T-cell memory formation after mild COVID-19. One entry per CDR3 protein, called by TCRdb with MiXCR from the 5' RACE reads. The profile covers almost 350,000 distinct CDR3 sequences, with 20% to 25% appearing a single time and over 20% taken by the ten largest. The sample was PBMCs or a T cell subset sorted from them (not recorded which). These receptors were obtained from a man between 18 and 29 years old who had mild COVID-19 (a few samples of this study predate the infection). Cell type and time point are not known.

The CDR3 spells CASSPGGAGAASSYNEQFF. The CDR3 nucleotides read TGTGCCAGCAGCCCCGGTGGGGCGGGGGCCGCGAGCTCCTACAATGAGCAGTTCTTC. The rearrangement links TRBV6-4 to TRBJ2-1, with D possibly TRBD2 on 7 matching bases. Trimming took 6 bases from V and 0 from J, leaving 24 bases between them. Germline-derived CDR1 and CDR2 are MRHNA and SNTAGT. CDR3 length: 19 amino acids.

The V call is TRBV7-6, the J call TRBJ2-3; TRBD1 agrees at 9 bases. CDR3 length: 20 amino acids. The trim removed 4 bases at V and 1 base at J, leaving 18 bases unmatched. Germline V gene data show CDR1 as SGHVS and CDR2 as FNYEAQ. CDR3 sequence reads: CASSSDPATGGVWGTDTQYF. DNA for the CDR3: TGTGCCAGCAGCTCCGATCCCGCTACAGGGGGCGTCTGGGGCACAGATACGCAGTATTTT.